This TCR beta chain appears in the sequencing data of a study of cytomegalovirus exposure and HLA in healthy donors. Turning to the study itself: The use of the same platform for the 100 to 150 validation repertoires and the approximately 730 first-cohort repertoires was reported by a later analysis.

The CDR3 sequence is 15 residues long. The V gene's germline CDR1 is MDHEN and CDR2 SYDVKM. The V and J ends lost 3 bases and 5 bases, in that order; junction bases with no gene match: 5. Repertoires were generated with immunoSEQ multiplex PCR, while TCRdb's copy carries only in-frame clones and drops some. In the table there are about 98,000 clones, around nine tenths of which are singletons. Of note for this clone: Its antigen is currently unknown.

Broader study findings: According to the study, 180 or so TCR beta chains were cytomegalovirus-associated.

This clonotype was obtained from a woman between 25 and 40 years old in good health and CMV-seronegative. This chain uses TRBV28 with TRBJ2-5, with TRBD2 identical over 11 bases. Sequencing used PBMCs. CDR3 sequence reads: CASSLVAGGRETQYF. The CDR3 DNA reads TGTGCCAGCAGTTTGGTAGCGGGGGGGCGGGAGACCCAGTACTTC.